This TCR beta chain was obtained from a study of vaccination and CD4 T cells after COVID-19. Study information: Researchers treated cells with overlapping spike peptides taken from SARS-CoV-2, HCoV-NL63, HCoV-OC43 and HCoV-229E.

This clonotype rates as medium-sized (0.01 to 0.1%). As yet, its antigen is unknown. Described treatment: roughly ten-day PBMC culture with coronavirus spike peptide pools or control peptides (ViraFEST assay). After being plated at over 1.5 million per well, PBMCs were cultured with about 10 IU/ml IL-2 and roughly 10 ug/ml peptide pools. CDR3 size: 16 residues. Trimming pared 9 bases from V and 2 bases from J, leaving 20 bases between. Germline values: CDR1 LNHDA, CDR2 SQIVND (reference sequence). Researchers used the Oncomine TCR Beta short-read assay to sequence DNA from cultured CD4+ T cells. Each CDR3 protein is one row after TCRdb ran MiXCR on the PCR reads. The data contain roughly 9,000 distinct CDR3 sequences, about a quarter of them seen just once; the ten biggest clones take up approximately 11%.

This receptor was obtained from a human donor who had recovered from COVID-19. The sequenced sample was CD4+ T cells from blood, cultured in vitro, obtained after SARS-CoV-2 vaccination. This chain uses TRBV19 with TRBJ2-1; tentative D call: TRBD2 (6 bases). In DNA form, the CDR3 reads TGTGCCAGCGCGATAAGGGCGGAGGGGACCTACAATGAGCAGTTCTTC. This translates into CASAIRAEGTYNEQFF.